The rows below give T cell receptor beta chains drawn from one sample of a study of blood T cell repertoires in COVID-19. TCRdb keeps only in-frame clones here, not all; method: immunoSEQ multiplex PCR. The repertoire has approximately 200,000 clones, about 86% of them found once; the top ten carry less than 2.5%. Input material: peripheral blood. The receptors come from a woman aged 60-75 years with acute or convalescent COVID-19. Both conserved end residues are part of each CDR3. The order of the fields is clone size, V gene, D gene, J gene, CDR3 protein, CDR3 DNA. The D gene is left open where the match is weak. A clone size is listed for some rows: how often the clone was seen (once, few, many), or a class if it is expanded.

NA	TRBV5-4	NA	TRBJ1-1	CASSTGTSNEAFF	TGTGCCAGCAGCACCGGGACTTCTAATGAAGCTTTCTTT
NA	TRBV9	TRBD1	TRBJ1-2	CASSEEGTGGPYYGYTF	TGTGCCAGCAGCGAAGAGGGGACAGGGGGACCATACTATGGCTACACCTTC
NA	TRBV20-1	NA	TRBJ2-7	CSASPPGSYEQYF	TGCAGTGCTAGTCCCCCCGGCTCCTACGAGCAGTACTTC
once	TRBV10-3	NA	TRBJ1-1	CAISEISGTNSEAFF	TGTGCCATCAGTGAAATCTCCGGGACAAATTCTGAAGCTTTCTTT
NA	TRBV5-6	NA	TRBJ1-1	CASSVGVGWQGGTEAFF	TGTGCCAGCAGCGTGGGGGTGGGCTGGCAGGGAGGGACTGAAGCTTTCTTT
NA	TRBV7-8	NA	TRBJ1-1	CASSLGGRRMNTEAFF	TGTGCCAGCAGCTTAGGGGGCAGGAGAATGAACACTGAAGCTTTCTTT
once	TRBV6-5	TRBD1	TRBJ1-5	CASREGQPSPQHF	TGTGCCAGCAGGGAGGGACAGCCTTCGCCCCAGCATTTT
NA	TRBV9	TRBD1	TRBJ1-1	CASSPRTGLLNTEAFF	TGTGCCAGCAGCCCCAGGACAGGGTTGCTTAACACTGAAGCTTTCTTT
once	TRBV5-4	TRBD1	TRBJ1-4	CASSLEGASEKLFF	TGTGCCAGCAGCTTGGAGGGGGCTAGTGAAAAACTGTTTTTT
NA	TRBV10-3	TRBD2	TRBJ2-1	CAIRAGGPFDEQFF	TGTGCCATCAGGGCGGGGGGGCCTTTCGATGAGCAGTTCTTC
NA	TRBV29-1	TRBD1	TRBJ1-2	CSVDWTGYGYTF	TGCAGCGTTGATTGGACAGGGTATGGCTACACCTTC
NA	TRBV30	TRBD1	TRBJ1-6	CAWSVPRTGGYNSPLHF	TGTGCCTGGAGTGTACCTCGGACAGGTGGCTATAATTCACCCCTCCACTTT
NA	TRBV6-1	NA	TRBJ2-5	CASSDRGWETQYF	TGTGCCAGCAGTGATAGAGGGTGGGAGACCCAGTACTTC
NA	TRBV5-1	NA	TRBJ2-5	CASSWGQSETQYF	TGCGCCAGCAGCTGGGGACAATCCGAGACCCAGTACTTC
NA	TRBV19	TRBD1	TRBJ2-3	CASSWGQGATDTQYF	TGTGCCAGTAGTTGGGGACAGGGGGCTACAGATACGCAGTATTTT
NA	TRBV5-1	TRBD1	TRBJ2-2	CASSLGQGSNTGELFF	TGCGCCAGCAGCTTAGGACAGGGGTCGAACACCGGGGAGCTGTTTTTT
NA	TRBV28	TRBD2	TRBJ2-2	CASSFGLATTGELFF	TGTGCCAGCAGTTTTGGACTAGCGACTACCGGGGAGCTGTTTTTT
NA	TRBV5-4	NA	TRBJ1-1	CASTLSNGGEAFF	TGTGCCAGCACCCTTTCAAACGGGGGTGAAGCTTTCTTT
NA	TRBV4-2	NA	TRBJ1-1	CASRQGLFLNTEAFF	TGTGCCAGCAGGCAGGGTCTTTTCTTGAACACTGAAGCTTTCTTT
NA	TRBV9	NA	TRBJ1-2	CASSEKGVGYGYTF	TGTGCCAGCAGCGAAAAGGGGGTTGGCTATGGCTACACCTTC
NA	TRBV27	NA	TRBJ1-1	CASSRGRANTEAFF	TGTGCCAGCAGCCGGGGGAGGGCGAACACTGAAGCTTTCTTT
many	TRBV5-1	NA	TRBJ2-7	CASSLGQIYEQYF	TGCGCCAGCAGCTTGGGACAGATCTACGAGCAGTACTTC
NA	TRBV3-1/TRBV3-2	NA	TRBJ1-2	CASSQGLQGEGYTF	TGTGCCAGCAGCCAAGGTTTACAGGGAGAAGGCTACACCTTC
NA	TRBV20-1	NA	TRBJ1-1	CSASRGFRGTEAFF	TGCAGTGCTAGTAGAGGTTTTCGAGGCACTGAAGCTTTCTTT
NA	TRBV5-1	NA	TRBJ2-1	CASSPLRTASTDEQFF	TGCGCCAGCAGCCCACTTAGGACAGCCAGTACAGATGAGCAGTTCTTC
NA	TRBV5-6	NA	TRBJ2-2	CASSEDDGELFF	TGTGCCAGTAGCGAGGATGACGGGGAGCTGTTTTTT
NA	TRBV6-5	TRBD1	TRBJ2-5	CASRQPQGGQETQYF	TGTGCCAGCAGACAGCCACAGGGGGGCCAAGAGACCCAGTACTTC
NA	TRBV6-2/TRBV6-3	NA	TRBJ2-2	CASSSRGALSGELFF	TGTGCCAGCAGTTCCCGGGGGGCGCTTAGCGGGGAGCTGTTTTTT
NA	TRBV4-3	NA	TRBJ2-5	CASSQDGAGGVGDFFSQETQYF	TGCGCCAGCAGCCAAGATGGGGCCGGCGGGGTCGGGGATTTTTTCAGCCAAGAGACCCAGTACTTC
few	TRBV28	TRBD1	TRBJ2-7	CASSRKPGQGAGEQYF	TGTGCCAGCAGTAGAAAACCGGGACAGGGGGCAGGGGAGCAGTACTTC
NA	TRBV28	TRBD2	TRBJ2-2	CASRLTSGPGELFF	TGTGCCAGCCGTTTGACTAGCGGTCCCGGGGAGCTGTTTTTT
NA	TRBV27	TRBD1	TRBJ2-5	CASSPIQQGFFGTEETQYF	TGTGCCAGCAGCCCCATCCAGCAGGGGTTTTTCGGGACAGAAGAGACCCAGTACTTC
once	TRBV5-1	TRBD1	TRBJ1-4	CASSWTGVPSANEKLFF	TGCGCCAGCAGCTGGACAGGGGTCCCATCGGCTAATGAAAAACTGTTTTTT
NA	TRBV6-6	NA	TRBJ2-3	CASKLDRTDTQYF	TGTGCCAGCAAGCTAGACCGCACAGATACGCAGTATTTT
NA	TRBV2	NA	TRBJ2-7	CASRADSYEQYF	TGTGCCAGCAGGGCCGACAGCTACGAGCAGTACTTC
NA	TRBV6-5	NA	TRBJ1-1	CASSPVPLGVTEAFF	TGTGCCAGCAGTCCGGTCCCCTTGGGCGTCACTGAAGCTTTCTTT
NA	TRBV5-1	NA	TRBJ1-1	CASSSGQNTEAFF	TGCGCCAGCAGCTCGGGACAGAACACTGAAGCTTTCTTT
NA	TRBV7-2	TRBD2	TRBJ2-1	CASSQTLRLAGNNEQFF	TGTGCCAGCAGCCAAACTTTACGGCTAGCGGGTAACAATGAGCAGTTCTTC
NA	TRBV5-1	NA	TRBJ2-1	CASRLVDEQFF	TGCGCCAGCAGACTCGTCGATGAGCAGTTCTTC
NA	TRBV5-1	TRBD1	TRBJ1-1	CASSSWVGTGVTEAFF	TGCGCCAGCAGCTCATGGGTTGGGACAGGGGTCACTGAAGCTTTCTTT
NA	TRBV12-3/TRBV12-4	NA	TRBJ1-2	CASSLQTNYGYTF	TGTGCCAGCAGTTTGCAGACTAACTATGGCTACACCTTC
NA	TRBV2	NA	TRBJ2-1	CASTLGAHEQFF	TGTGCCAGCACCCTCGGAGCCCATGAGCAGTTCTTC
NA	TRBV5-6	TRBD1	TRBJ2-7	CASSLYSDRGSYEQYF	TGTGCCAGCAGCTTATATTCAGACAGGGGTTCCTACGAGCAGTACTTC
once	TRBV4-1	TRBD1	TRBJ1-5	CASSHGTGGDPQHF	TGCGCCAGCAGCCATGGGACAGGGGGCGACCCCCAGCATTTT
NA	TRBV24-1	NA	TRBJ2-3	CATSDYSDTQYF	TGTGCCACCAGTGATTACTCAGATACGCAGTATTTT
NA	TRBV7-3	NA	TRBJ2-2	CASSLMLTGELFF	TGTGCCAGCAGCTTAATGCTAACCGGGGAGCTGTTTTTT
NA	TRBV11-2	NA	TRBJ1-3	CASSVIPGKNLFSGNTIYF	TGTGCCAGCAGCGTCATTCCGGGAAAGAACCTTTTCTCTGGAAACACCATATATTTT
NA	TRBV7-8	TRBD2	TRBJ2-1	CASSLGRAGGYNEQFF	TGTGCCAGCAGCTTAGGTCGGGCGGGGGGGTACAATGAGCAGTTCTTC
NA	TRBV29-1	TRBD1	TRBJ2-5	CSAGRQGGGETQYF	TGCAGCGCGGGAAGACAGGGTGGCGGAGAGACCCAGTACTTC
NA	TRBV5-1	TRBD1	TRBJ2-7	CASSLGQGNREQYF	TGCGCCAGCAGCTTGGGACAGGGGAATCGCGAGCAGTACTTC
NA	TRBV28	TRBD1	TRBJ1-6	CASRDETGAASPLHF	TGTGCCAGCAGAGACGAAACAGGGGCGGCTTCACCCCTCCACTTT
NA	TRBV19	NA	TRBJ1-5	CASSILQGTGNQPQHF	TGTGCCAGTAGTATACTACAGGGCACCGGCAATCAGCCCCAGCATTTT
NA	TRBV29-1	NA	TRBJ1-1	CSVAGSDTEAFF	TGCAGCGTTGCAGGGTCGGACACTGAAGCTTTCTTT